The present entry profiles one T cell receptor (beta chain) with its context. The data stem from a study of blood T cell repertoires in COVID-19. The length of the CDR3 is 14 residues. CDR1 is LNHDA, CDR2 SQIVND, per germline (reference sequence). Authors' analysis steps: Nucleated cell number was recorded as an estimate derived from reference gene primer amplification. This table comes from immunoSEQ multiplex PCR, and its TCRdb copy is limited to in-frame clones, with some not included. V, J and clone size reflect that table, while D and trimming were determined from the DNA. The sample consists of 35,000 to 45,000 clones, roughly nine tenths of them appearing once.

The source is a human donor in a cohort sampled during active COVID-19. Sequencing used peripheral blood. The V gene is TRBV19, the J gene TRBJ2-3; 7 bases align to TRBD2. The CDR3 DNA sequence: TGTGCTGTAGGGAGGGGATCTAACACAGATACGCAGTATTTT. Protein: CAVGRGSNTDTQYF.